The rows below give T cell receptor beta chains drawn from one sample of a study of blood T cell repertoires in COVID-19. Measured with immunoSEQ multiplex PCR; TCRdb has only the in-frame clones, and not every one. This table holds under 250,000 clones, 80% to 90% found once. Specimen: peripheral blood. The source is a man in his thirties or forties with COVID-19, enrolled during active disease. The CDR3 runs from the conserved cysteine through the conserved F or W. The D gene is left open where the match is weak. Clone size appears in some rows only: once, few, many, or a class for an expanded clone.

cdr3_length	v_call	j_call	clone_size	d_call	cdr3_nt	cdr3_aa
14	TRBV11-2	TRBJ1-2	-	-	TGTGCCAGCAGCTTAGAGGTCAGGGTGTATGGCTACACCTTC	CASSLEVRVYGYTF
14	TRBV5-6	TRBJ2-5	-	TRBD2	TGTGCCAGCAGCTTTGTCTCTAGCGGGAGAACCCAGTACTTC	CASSFVSSGRTQYF
16	TRBV4-3	TRBJ1-2	-	-	TGCGCCAGCAGCCAAGAGCGGCATTATCAGGGAAGTGGCTACACCTTC	CASSQERHYQGSGYTF
14	TRBV5-1	TRBJ1-1	once	TRBD1	TGCGCCAGCAGCGGAACCGGGACAGAGCCTGAAGCTTTCTTT	CASSGTGTEPEAFF
19	TRBV4-2	TRBJ1-6	-	TRBD1	TGTGCCAGCAGGGGGGACAGGGGTCCGGGCGGAGGCTATAATTCACCCCTCCACTTT	CASRGDRGPGGGYNSPLHF
20	TRBV5-1	TRBJ2-2	-	TRBD2	TGCGCCAGCAGCTTGAGCGCTTTAGGTAGCGGGGGACCGAACACCGGGGAGCTGTTTTTT	CASSLSALGSGGPNTGELFF
16	TRBV7-9	TRBJ1-2	-	TRBD1	TGTGCCAGCAGCTTGAAGGACAGGGTGAGAGACTATGGCTACACCTTC	CASSLKDRVRDYGYTF
13	TRBV11-3	TRBJ2-2	once	-	TGTGCCAGCAGTCCTAGGGGCACCGGGGAGCTGTTTTTT	CASSPRGTGELFF
11	TRBV6-5	TRBJ1-1	-	-	TGTGCCAGCAGGGGGGGCACTGAAGCTTTCTTT	CASRGGTEAFF
14	TRBV6-5	TRBJ2-7	-	-	TGTGCCAGCATGGGGTCGACTAGGTCGTACGAGCAGTACTTC	CASMGSTRSYEQYF
13	TRBV7-3	TRBJ2-2	-	-	TGTGCCAGCAGCCTTAGAGAGACCGGGGAGCTGTTTTTT	CASSLRETGELFF
14	TRBV7-3	TRBJ2-7	-	TRBD2	TGTGCCAGCAGCACCAGTAGCGGGAGTAACGAGCAGTACTTC	CASSTSSGSNEQYF
16	TRBV27	TRBJ2-1	-	TRBD2	TGTGCCAGCAACCTAGGGGGGACTAGCGGGAACAATGAGCAGTTCTTC	CASNLGGTSGNNEQFF
13	TRBV12-3/TRBV12-4	TRBJ1-3	-	-	TGTGCCAGCAGTTTCGCAGGGAGGAACACCATATATTTT	CASSFAGRNTIYF
12	TRBV18	TRBJ2-7	-	-	TGTGCCAGCTCACCACCGAACTCCGAGCAGTACTTC	CASSPPNSEQYF
14	TRBV7-9	TRBJ1-1	-	TRBD1	TGTGCCAGCAGCTGGACAGGGATTGGAACTGAAGCTTTCTTT	CASSWTGIGTEAFF
15	TRBV9	TRBJ2-1	-	TRBD2	TGTGCCAGCAGCGTAGGGGCGGGAGCCTACAATGAGCAGTTCTTC	CASSVGAGAYNEQFF
13	TRBV6-5	TRBJ2-1	once	TRBD1	TGTGCCGGAACAGGGGGCGCCCCCAATGAGCAGTTCTTC	CAGTGGAPNEQFF
14	TRBV5-8	TRBJ1-1	-	-	TGTGCCAGCAGCTTGGACAGCCGGAACACTGAAGCTTTCTTT	CASSLDSRNTEAFF